The entry below gives a single TCR beta chain sequence along with its context. Cells sorted as Tregs were CD4+, CD25+ and CD127-/low. Semi-nested PCR with Nested Universal Primer A followed constant-region reverse priming of full-length variable regions. TCRdb recomputed calls from the 5' RACE reads with MiXCR, one row per CDR3 protein. The sample has more than 9,000 distinct CDR3 sequences; about a sixth are singletons. The length of the CDR3 is 15 residues. From germline, CDR1 is LGHNA and CDR2 YNFKEQ. Losses at the gene ends were 2 bases for V and 1 base for J; bases not matched to a gene: 2. Sequenced material: Tregs sorted from a lymph node. This TCR was recovered from a female donor with breast cancer. V is TRBV4-2 and J is TRBJ1-5, with 7 bases identical to TRBD1. The DNA of the CDR3 is TGTGCCAGCAGCCAAACAGGGGCGAGCAATCAGCCCCAGCATTTT. Encoded protein: CASSQTGASNQPQHF.